This note documents a single T cell receptor beta chain sequence. Its cognate antigen has yet to be identified. No much larger clone exists at a distance of one base, and base qualities are not known. The donors were some 39 Caucasian individuals from Russia, aged roughly 6 to 90 years, who were systemically healthy. Roughly 10 milliliters of peripheral blood were drawn from each donor into EDTA-treated Vacutainer tubes. Ficoll-Paque density-gradient centrifugation was used to isolate PBMCs, with at least 6.5 million per sample. Total RNA was extracted from PBMCs with Trizol reagent, with at least 6 micrograms obtained per sample. The percentages of naive CD45RAhigh/CD27high T cells were determined by flow cytometry on a PBMC aliquot from every donor. This specimen belongs to a study of blood T cells in healthy people across ages (dated by TCRdb to between 2014 and 2017). With respect to the entire study: Template switching captured roughly one uniquely barcoded TCR beta cDNA molecule per two T cells in model experiments. To avoid experimental bias, donors of different ages were distributed randomly across sequencing lanes. Age-related changes in TCR beta repertoire diversity were measured in the study by deep sequencing normalized with unique cDNA molecular identifiers. The study analyzed two additional independent replicas of 1 million unique cDNA reads from the same blood draw for two donors, one aged 18 to 29 and one aged 80 or older. Donors were grouped into four age groups: young (average about 15 years), middle-aged (around 39), aged (about 60) and long-lived (about 90).

The CDR3, cysteine through phenylalanine, is 15 amino acids long. The entry retains the CDR3 DNA only, 45 bases that are in frame from base 1. Looking up the germline V gene yields CDR1 SGHTA and CDR2 FQGNSA. Here is what the overall study found, with its caveats: Estimates of total diversity based on one million sequenced T cells were considered lower bounds and underestimates. There was a strong correlation between observed TCR beta diversity and the percentage of naive T cells measured by flow cytometry. Observed TCR beta diversity per million T cells fell roughly linearly with age, and a significant reduction was already apparent by age roughly 40. Compared with the aged group, more naive CD4+ T cells, fewer expanded clones and increased TCR diversity were shown by the long-lived group, suggesting age selection. Since profiling was done on bulk unsorted PBMCs, naive and antigen-experienced compartments could not be conclusively compared. Because donor CMV infection status was unknown, age-related changes in expanded clonotypes were potentially confounded.

Library preparation employed 5' RACE. Reads for this sample came from an Illumina HiSeq 2500. A second PCR of roughly 6 to 11 cycles was run with a J-beta primer mix and a sample-barcoded 5' primer. A template-switch 5' adaptor carrying 12 random nucleotides introduced a unique molecular identifier onto each TCR beta cDNA molecule. Each sample yielded at least 2.5 million CDR3-containing paired-end reads. The Mint cDNA synthesis kit, primed by a TRBC-specific oligonucleotide, was used to synthesize first-strand cDNA from all RNA. Following uracil-DNA glycosylase treatment, all cDNA underwent a first 18-cycle PCR with the universal primers M1SS and BC2_uni_R. As for the original processing: Normalization of each sample was performed by random selection of 1 million high-quality reads, each carrying a distinct molecular identifier. Reads with shared molecular identifiers were discarded instead of being binned into consensus sequences. MiTCR, run with a Q25 quality threshold and the strictest error-elimination algorithm, handled CDR3 identification, clonotype clustering and error correction. A nonparametric unseen species model using Euler transformation provided a lower-bound estimate of total TCR beta diversity. TCRdb reanalyzed the raw reads on its own, using fastp at Q25 for trimming and MiXCR for clone calling, and kept in-frame beta chains. Each entry merges the rows of one CDR3 protein and shows their most common DNA and genes. TCRdb's processing, not the study's, gives the V and J calls here. The sample profile shows 1.5 million to 2 million distinct CDR3 sequences; 49% of them were found once. The top ten clones comprise 2.1% of the sample.

The receptor chain draws on TRBV7-2 and TRBJ2-5, with the D call perhaps TRBD1 or TRBD2, each one matching 5 bases. The J call could be wrong; TRBJ2-1 is a better fit for the DNA end. This sequence was found in a woman aged 40 to 55 in good health. The sample comprised blood. The CDR3 corresponds to CASSFTLGTQETQFF. The nucleotide sequence is TGTGCCAGCAGCTTTACACTAGGGACCCAAGAGACCCAGTTCTTC.